The sequence of this TCR beta chain was determined in a study of T-cell memory formation after mild COVID-19. Study-level background: TCR clusters were largely donor specific.

Findings and limits, study-wide: A balance of CD4 and CD8 characterized clones contracting day 15 to 85, whereas later expanders leaned CD4+. Those CD4+ clones that contracted were mainly in CM and EM (CD8+ ones in EMRA). Cross-reactive memory seemingly joined, as some responding clones were found in pre-infection memory.

TCRdb processed the 5' RACE reads anew with MiXCR; each CDR3 protein has one entry. Of 500,000 to 600,000 distinct CDR3 sequences listed, roughly 18% are singletons. This clonotype was detected a few times. Antigen specificity is unknown. The V gene lost 2 bases and the J gene lost 2 bases, with 7 bases spanning the gap. Germline V gene lookup returns CDR1 SGHTA and CDR2 FQGNSA. The CDR3 sequence is 13 residues long. The TCR sequence derives from an adult woman who had mild COVID-19 (a few samples of this study predate the infection). Cell type and time point are not known. The chain combines TRBV7-2 with TRBJ2-7; D is unclear. The sequencing input was PBMCs or a T cell subset sorted from them (not recorded which). For the CDR3, the DNA is TGTGCCAGCAGCTTAAACCCCGCCTACGAGCAGTACTTC. It specifies CASSLNPAYEQYF.